This T cell receptor beta chain emerged from a study of human T cells and chemical hapten exposure. Study details: TCR yields per sample varied, mainly owing to small pooled library volume differences.

The library gave individual cDNA molecules unique molecular identifiers. Per the original data handling: Counts of TCRs in each sample centred on a median of around 92,000 and extended from approximately 25,000 to 650,000. Using its own MiXCR run on the RACE reads, TCRdb lists one record per CDR3 protein. TCRdb's processing, not the authors', yielded these V and J calls. The sample holds about 130,000 distinct CDR3 sequences, about 9% seen once. The time point was: healthy volunteer bleed at 2 weeks. Blood, whole and unfractionated, served as the source for total RNA extraction. CDR3 length: 16 residues. The germline CDR1 and CDR2 sequences are GTSNPN and SVGIG (reference sequence). The V gene lost 0 bases and the J gene lost 0 bases, with 12 bases spanning the gap.

The receptor was isolated from a male donor in good health. Some clones in this sample may be carry-over from other donors' samples. The chain uses TRBV30 and TRBJ2-1, with D perhaps matching TRBD2 (5 bases). The specimen was whole blood. In DNA form, the CDR3 reads TGTGCCTGGAGTGTACTCGAGCGGAGCTCCTACAATGAGCAGTTCTTC. It yields the protein CAWSVLERSSYNEQFF.